Listed below are T cell receptor beta chains from one sample, sequenced in a study of control samples from healthy donors and cancer patients. Only in-frame clones appear in the TCRdb table, and some are missing; sequencing was by immunoSEQ multiplex PCR. The sample consists of about 99,000 clones, roughly 90% of them appearing once. The sequencing sample was made of PBMCs. All receptors derive from a man between 60 and 75 years old with lung cancer. The CDR3 runs from the conserved cysteine through the conserved F or W. D genes are given only for firm matches. Rows give clone size only sometimes, using once, few, many, or a class for an expanded clone.

clone size | J gene | V gene | D gene | CDR3 DNA | CDR3 protein
NA | TRBJ2-1 | TRBV5-1 | NA | TGCGCCAGCAGCTTGGACAGGAGGAATGAGCAGTTCTTC | CASSLDRRNEQFF
NA | TRBJ2-1 | TRBV25-1 | NA | TGTGCCAGCAGTGTGGGTGGCAGGGAATCGCCCGGGCAGTTCTTC | CASSVGGRESPGQFF
NA | TRBJ2-5 | TRBV5-1 | TRBD1 | TGCGCCAGCAGCTTGGGGACAGGGCCCCAAGAGACCCAGTACTTC | CASSLGTGPQETQYF
NA | TRBJ1-2 | TRBV18 | NA | TGTGCCAGCTCACCATATACCGACAGGTTTGAGGGCTACACCTTC | CASSPYTDRFEGYTF
NA | TRBJ1-6 | TRBV3-1/TRBV3-2 | NA | TGTGCCAGCAGCCCAGGGACGGCCCTCCACTTT | CASSPGTALHF
NA | TRBJ2-3 | TRBV6-5 | NA | TGTGCCAGCAGTCCGGGACCAAGCACAGATACGCAGTATTTT | CASSPGPSTDTQYF
NA | TRBJ2-5 | TRBV15 | TRBD2 | TGTGCCACCAGCAGGGCCGGGGGAGCGGGGGAAGAGACCCAGTACTTC | CATSRAGGAGEETQYF
NA | TRBJ2-7 | TRBV5-1 | NA | TGCGCCAGCAGCGTGGGACAAAACGAGCAGTACTTC | CASSVGQNEQYF
NA | TRBJ2-5 | TRBV18 | NA | TGTGCCAGCTCAGCAACGGGGTACCAAGAGACCCAGTACTTC | CASSATGYQETQYF
NA | TRBJ2-2 | TRBV10-1 | NA | TGCGCCAGCAGTGAGTCGAGGCAGGGTCCCACCGGGGAGCTGTTTTTT | CASSESRQGPTGELFF
once | TRBJ1-2 | TRBV30 | NA | TGTGCCTGGAGTGTACGAGGGTGGGGCTACACCTTC | CAWSVRGWGYTF
once | TRBJ1-2 | TRBV25-1 | TRBD1 | TGTGCCAGCAGTGATATTAGGACAGGAGAGATCTATGGCTACACCTTC | CASSDIRTGEIYGYTF
NA | TRBJ2-5 | TRBV3-1/TRBV3-2 | NA | TGTGCCAGCTCGAAAGAGACCCAGTACTTC | CASSKETQYF
NA | TRBJ1-4 | TRBV5-1 | NA | TGCGCCAGCCAGCCAGGAGGGGGGGGCGATGAAAAACTGTTTTTT | CASQPGGGGDEKLFF
NA | TRBJ2-1 | TRBV24-1 | NA | TGTGCCACCAGGGGACATGGGAATGAGCAGTTCTTC | CATRGHGNEQFF
NA | TRBJ1-3 | TRBV29-1 | NA | TGCAGCGTTGAAGGGGGGGGACGCGGAAACACCATATATTTT | CSVEGGGRGNTIYF
NA | TRBJ2-1 | TRBV6-2/TRBV6-3 | TRBD1 | TGTGCCAGCAGTTACTCGAGTAGGGGGCATGTCAATGAGCAGTTCTTC | CASSYSSRGHVNEQFF
NA | TRBJ2-3 | TRBV18 | TRBD2 | TGTGCCAGCTCACCGCTACTAGCGTCTCCTAGCACAGATACGCAGTATTTT | CASSPLLASPSTDTQYF
once | TRBJ2-1 | TRBV11-3 | NA | TGTGCCAGCAGCTTAAAACAGGGCGGTGAGCAGTTCTTC | CASSLKQGGEQFF
NA | TRBJ1-6 | TRBV6-5 | NA | TGTGCCAGCAACCTAGACAGCAACCATAATTCACCCCTCCACTTT | CASNLDSNHNSPLHF
NA | TRBJ2-6 | TRBV2 | NA | TGTGCCAGCAGTATAAGTCCGGGACCGAGCCGATCTGGGGCCAACGTCCTGACTTTC | CASSISPGPSRSGANVLTF
NA | TRBJ2-5 | TRBV5-1 | NA | TGCGCCAGCAGCTTGGGAGGGGATGAGACCCAGTACTTC | CASSLGGDETQYF
NA | TRBJ2-6 | TRBV13 | TRBD2 | TGTGCCAGCAGCTTAAGGCTAGCGGGATTCTCTGGGGCCAACGTCCTGACTTTC | CASSLRLAGFSGANVLTF
NA | TRBJ1-5 | TRBV2 | TRBD1 | TGTGCCAGGGGACAGAATAGCAATCAGCCCCAGCATTTT | CARGQNSNQPQHF
NA | TRBJ2-1 | TRBV30 | NA | TGTGCCTGGAGTGTACTTTTCACAGGCGATGAGCAGTTCTTC | CAWSVLFTGDEQFF
NA | TRBJ2-6 | TRBV30 | NA | TGTGCCTGGAGCAGGGCGACCAGCTCTGGGGCCAACGTCCTGACTTTC | CAWSRATSSGANVLTF
NA | TRBJ2-3 | TRBV2 | NA | TGTGCCAGCTCCGGGGCTTTTTTAGCCCGCACAGATACGCAGTATTTT | CASSGAFLARTDTQYF
NA | TRBJ2-3 | TRBV29-1 | NA | TGCAGCTTCCCTGGGGGCGTTGGGCAGTATTTT | CSFPGGVGQYF
NA | TRBJ1-1 | TRBV12-3/TRBV12-4 | NA | TGTGCCAGCAGTTTCCGGAGGACTGAAGCTTTCTTT | CASSFRRTEAFF
NA | TRBJ2-5 | TRBV14 | NA | TGTGCCAGCAGCCAAGGATGGCAGTACCAAGAGACCCAGTACTTC | CASSQGWQYQETQYF
NA | TRBJ1-1 | TRBV7-3 | NA | TGTGCCAGCAGCTTAACAGGGGTGGGTGAAGCTTTCTTT | CASSLTGVGEAFF
NA | TRBJ1-5 | TRBV5-8 | NA | TGTGCCAGTGGCAGGCCGTACGGGGGTAGCAATCAGCCCCAGCATTTT | CASGRPYGGSNQPQHF
once | TRBJ1-3 | TRBV9 | NA | TGTGCCAGCAGCGTAGCGGGGCACGGAAACACCATATATTTT | CASSVAGHGNTIYF
NA | TRBJ2-5 | TRBV20-1 | TRBD2 | TGCAGTGCTAGTGCGACTAGCGGGGGGGCGAAAGAGACCCAGTACTTC | CSASATSGGAKETQYF
NA | TRBJ1-2 | TRBV7-6 | NA | TGTGCCAGCAGCTTCTCGGCAAAGGGGTCTAACTATGGCTACACCTTC | CASSFSAKGSNYGYTF
NA | TRBJ1-1 | TRBV30 | TRBD1 | TGTGCCTGGATCTCTAAGGGGGCGACTGAAGCTTTCTTT | CAWISKGATEAFF
NA | TRBJ1-1 | TRBV6-1 | NA | TGTGCCAGCAGTGACGCAGGGGCGGCGAACACTGAAGCTTTCTTT | CASSDAGAANTEAFF
NA | TRBJ2-1 | TRBV5-1 | TRBD1 | TGCGCCAGCAGCATAAGCTGGACAGGACGCTCCTACAATGAGCAGTTCTTC | CASSISWTGRSYNEQFF
NA | TRBJ1-5 | TRBV29-1 | NA | TGCAGCGTTCAATCGGGGGTAGGTGAGCCCCAGCATTTT | CSVQSGVGEPQHF
NA | TRBJ1-3 | TRBV13 | NA | NA | CASGRFGGGTRYF
NA | TRBJ1-3 | TRBV6-6 | NA | TGTGCCAGCAGTCACCCTCAGGCGGGGGGCAGTTTGCCTGGAAACACCATATATTTT | CASSHPQAGGSLPGNTIYF
NA | TRBJ1-4 | TRBV29-1 | NA | TGCAGCGTCGAGACCGGATCTTTGAATGAAAAACTGTTTTTT | CSVETGSLNEKLFF
NA | TRBJ1-4 | TRBV30 | NA | TGTGCCTGGAGTTTTCGGGATAGGGGTGAAAAACTGTTTTTT | CAWSFRDRGEKLFF